Listed below are T cell receptor beta chains from one sample, sequenced in a study of blood T cell repertoires in COVID-19. Profiling relied on immunoSEQ multiplex PCR, and the TCRdb table lists in-frame clones only, not all of them. Of 310,000 or so clones in the sample, roughly 85% were seen once. Sample: PBMCs or T cells enriched from blood (not recorded which). These receptors were obtained from a middle-aged woman who had recovered from COVID-19. The CDR3 runs from the conserved cysteine through the conserved F or W. D genes are given only for firm matches. Part of the rows lack a size; the others show once, few, many or a class for expanded clones.

V	D	size	J	CDR3	DNA
TRBV2	TRBD1	NA	TRBJ1-6	CASRRQGADNSPLHF	TGTGCCAGCAGGCGACAGGGAGCAGATAATTCACCCCTCCACTTT
TRBV18	TRBD1	NA	TRBJ2-7	CASSPGTGGYEQYF	TGTGCCAGCTCCCCTGGGACAGGGGGCTACGAGCAGTACTTC
TRBV4-1	NA	NA	TRBJ2-4	CASSQGGGEAKNIQYF	TGCGCCAGCAGCCAAGGAGGAGGGGAGGCCAAAAACATTCAGTACTTC
TRBV5-6	NA	NA	TRBJ2-1	CASSPLGAIQYNEQFF	TGTGCCAGCAGCCCTCTTGGGGCGATCCAATACAATGAGCAGTTCTTC
TRBV28	TRBD1	NA	TRBJ2-7	CASSPLGQGTSYEQYF	TGTGCCAGCAGTCCCCTAGGACAGGGGACCTCCTACGAGCAGTACTTC
TRBV7-2	TRBD1	NA	TRBJ2-1	CASSFQGASYNEQFF	TGTGCCAGCAGCTTTCAGGGGGCTAGCTACAATGAGCAGTTCTTC
TRBV7-2	NA	NA	TRBJ1-1	CASSFTGGNTEAFF	TGTGCCAGCAGCTTCACCGGGGGGAACACTGAAGCTTTCTTT
TRBV2	TRBD2	NA	TRBJ2-5	CASRAEREGTQYF	TGTGCCAGCAGAGCGGAGCGGGAGGGGACCCAGTACTTC
TRBV24-1	NA	NA	TRBJ2-5	CATSDLGARNGGIQETQYF	TGTGCCACCAGTGATTTGGGGGCTCGAAATGGCGGAATTCAAGAGACCCAGTACTTC
TRBV27	TRBD1	once	TRBJ1-2	CASSYTGTGYYGYTF	TGTGCCAGCAGCTATACCGGGACAGGGTACTATGGCTACACCTTC
TRBV28	NA	NA	TRBJ1-4	CASSLGAGTEINEKLFF	TGTGCCAGCAGTTTGGGGGCCGGGACGGAAATTAATGAAAAACTGTTTTTT
TRBV6-5	TRBD1	NA	TRBJ1-2	CASSYSRGHGYTF	TGTGCCAGCAGTTACTCGAGGGGGCATGGCTACACCTTC
TRBV27	TRBD1	few	TRBJ1-1	CASSLSGTGGTEAFF	TGTGCCAGCAGTTTATCCGGGACAGGGGGCACTGAAGCTTTCTTT
TRBV7-8	NA	NA	TRBJ1-6	CASSQGTPNSPLHF	TGTGCCAGCAGCCAAGGGACACCGAATTCACCCCTCCACTTT
TRBV27	TRBD2	NA	TRBJ2-2	CASSFERGSTGELFF	TGTGCCAGCAGTTTTGAGCGGGGGTCGACCGGGGAGCTGTTTTTT
TRBV5-4	NA	once	TRBJ2-2	CASSFGRQANTGELFF	TGTGCCAGCAGCTTCGGTAGACAGGCGAACACCGGGGAGCTGTTTTTT
TRBV11-2	NA	once	TRBJ2-5	CASSPGLQETQYF	TGTGCCAGCAGCCCCGGACTTCAAGAGACCCAGTACTTC
TRBV7-2	TRBD1	NA	TRBJ1-6	CASSLDGTGFGSPLHF	TGTGCCAGCAGCTTAGATGGGACAGGGTTCGGTTCACCCCTCCACTTT
TRBV2	NA	NA	TRBJ1-1	CASSGGGTADEAFF	TGTGCCAGCAGTGGGGGAGGGACCGCGGATGAAGCTTTCTTT
TRBV28	NA	once	TRBJ1-5	CATSGVNQPQHF	TGTGCCACCTCCGGGGTTAATCAGCCCCAGCATTTT
TRBV7-9	NA	NA	TRBJ1-1	CASSRGYTEAFF	TGTGCCAGCAGCCGAGGATACACTGAAGCTTTCTTT
TRBV15	TRBD1	NA	TRBJ2-1	CATSSRTGKIEQFF	TGTGCCACCAGCAGTAGGACAGGAAAGATTGAGCAGTTCTTC
TRBV7-9	TRBD1	NA	TRBJ1-1	CASSPPTGKGTEAFF	TGTGCCAGCAGCCCTCCGACAGGGAAAGGCACTGAAGCTTTCTTT
TRBV4-1	TRBD2	NA	TRBJ2-7	CASSQVWVLAGVDEQYF	TGCGCCAGCAGCCAAGTGTGGGTACTAGCGGGAGTAGACGAGCAGTACTTC
TRBV29-1	TRBD1	NA	TRBJ1-2	CSVVRDSTSGYTF	TGCAGCGTTGTCCGGGACAGCACGTCTGGCTACACCTTC
TRBV6-5	NA	NA	TRBJ2-2	CAARTGMNTGELFF	TGTGCCGCCAGGACTGGAATGAACACCGGGGAGCTGTTTTTT
TRBV6-6	TRBD2	NA	TRBJ2-7	CASSYSSSGNSYEQYF	TGTGCCAGCAGTTACTCGTCCAGCGGGAACTCCTACGAGCAGTACTTC
TRBV5-4	TRBD2	NA	TRBJ2-1	CASSSGGLTSSYNEQFF	TGTGCCAGCAGCTCCGGGGGACTAACGAGCTCCTACAATGAGCAGTTCTTC
TRBV6-5	NA	NA	TRBJ1-3	CASSYRAAGNTIYF	TGTGCCAGCAGTTACCGAGCTGCTGGAAACACCATATATTTT
TRBV18	TRBD1	NA	TRBJ1-5	CASSPGGEGPQHF	TGTGCCAGCTCTCCAGGGGGCGAGGGGCCCCAGCATTTT
TRBV24-1	NA	once	TRBJ2-3	CATSDWAYTDTQYF	TGTGCCACCAGTGATTGGGCTTACACAGATACGCAGTATTTT
TRBV15	NA	NA	TRBJ2-7	CATSREGEDEQYF	TGTGCCACCAGCAGAGAAGGGGAGGACGAGCAGTACTTC
TRBV6-6	TRBD1	NA	TRBJ1-5	CASSYNTRGNQPQHF	TGTGCCAGCAGTTACAACACCAGGGGGAATCAGCCCCAGCATTTT
TRBV5-1	TRBD1	NA	TRBJ1-6	CASSWGQGTFYNSPLHF	TGCGCCAGCAGCTGGGGACAGGGGACTTTTTATAATTCACCCCTCCACTTT
TRBV7-9	NA	NA	TRBJ2-5	CASSLLFGETQYF	TGTGCCAGCAGCTTACTGTTCGGTGAGACCCAGTACTTC
TRBV2	TRBD2	NA	TRBJ2-7	CASGEAGLAGFEQYF	TGTGCCAGCGGCGAAGCGGGACTAGCGGGTTTCGAGCAGTACTTC
TRBV9	TRBD2	once	TRBJ2-2	CASSLGTSFFDTGELFF	TGTGCCAGCAGCTTAGGGACTAGCTTTTTTGACACCGGGGAGCTGTTTTTT
TRBV5-1	TRBD2	NA	TRBJ2-1	CASSLGRGPGTSGSNEQFF	TGCGCCAGCAGCTTGGGCCGGGGACCCGGGACTAGCGGGAGCAATGAGCAGTTCTTC
TRBV4-1	NA	NA	TRBJ2-2	CASSQDGGTFNTGELFF	TGCGCCAGCAGCCAAGATGGGGGGACTTTCAACACCGGGGAGCTGTTTTTT
TRBV6-2/TRBV6-3	NA	NA	TRBJ2-1	CASSYRGEQFF	TGTGCCAGCAGTTACAGGGGTGAGCAGTTCTTC